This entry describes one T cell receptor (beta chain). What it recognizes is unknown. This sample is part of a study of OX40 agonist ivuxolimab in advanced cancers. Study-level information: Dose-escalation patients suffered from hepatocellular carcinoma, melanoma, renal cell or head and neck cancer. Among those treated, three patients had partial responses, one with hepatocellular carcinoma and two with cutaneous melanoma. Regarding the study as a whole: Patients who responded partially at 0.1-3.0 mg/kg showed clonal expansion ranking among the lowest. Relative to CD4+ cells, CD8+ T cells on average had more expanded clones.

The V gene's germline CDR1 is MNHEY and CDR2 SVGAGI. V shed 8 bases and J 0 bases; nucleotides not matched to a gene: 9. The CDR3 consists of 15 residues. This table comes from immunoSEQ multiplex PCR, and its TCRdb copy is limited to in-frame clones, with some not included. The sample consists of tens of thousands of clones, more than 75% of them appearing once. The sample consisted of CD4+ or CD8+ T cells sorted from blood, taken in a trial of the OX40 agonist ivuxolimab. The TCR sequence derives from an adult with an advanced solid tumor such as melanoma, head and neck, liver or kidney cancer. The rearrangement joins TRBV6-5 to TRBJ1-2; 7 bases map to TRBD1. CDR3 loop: CASYDGDRANYGYTF. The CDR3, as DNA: TGTGCCAGCTACGATGGGGACAGAGCTAACTATGGCTACACCTTC.